This paragraph reports one T cell receptor (beta chain). The antigen is not known. Sorted-subset replicate PCRs used about 180 ng DNA, 25,000 to 30,000 T cell genomes. Per the original methods: Filtering was not the same, since immunoSEQ gave junction-only sequences without quality scores. Using immunoSEQ multiplex PCR, the repertoire was profiled, and TCRdb retains in-frame clones only, with some absent. From that table come the V and J calls and clone size; the DNA was used to work out D and trimming. The data show over 1.4 million clones, 95% to 97% seen once. This sample is part of a study of shared clonotypes between healthy human individuals. Study-wide points: The authors sampled blood alone, and tissue repertoires likely differ.

The split of CD4+ cells yielded CD45RA+ naive and CD45RA-negative memory subsets. Germline-derived CDR1 and CDR2 are SEHNR and FQNEAQ (reference sequence). This CDR3 comprises 16 residues. Deletions cut 8 bases from V and 6 bases from J, with 24 bases between. Sequencing input: naive CD4+ T cells sorted from blood. Sample subset: CD45RA+ positively selected. The receptor was derived from a man between 25 and 39 years old in good health. V is TRBV7-9 and J is TRBJ2-3, with D tentatively TRBD1 (6 bases). CDR3 DNA sequence: TGTGCCAGCGGACGCCGGGACACAATGAATTCGGATACGCAGTATTTT. Its translation: CASGRRDTMNSDTQYF.